Reported below is one T cell receptor beta chain. CDR1 SQVTM and CDR2 ANQGSEA come from the germline V gene. Between the trimmed V and J ends, which lost 6 bases and 7 bases, there was a span of 12 bases. This CDR3 is built from 11 residues. The data were taken from a study of blood T cell repertoires in COVID-19. Whole-study context: Nucleic acid was either cDNA or gDNA, and it came from T cells, B-cell-depleted T cells, or PBMCs.

Per the study methods: It was from reference gene primer amplification that nucleated cell counts were estimated. TCRdb's copy holds only in-frame clones and misses some; the assay was immunoSEQ multiplex PCR. V and J calls and clone size are as listed in that table; D and trimming were resolved from the DNA. The data show approximately 280,000 clones, with around 85% seen just once and roughly 5.3% held by the top ten. This chain connects TRBV29-1 to TRBJ1-1; D is unclear. Sequenced: peripheral blood. This TCR was sampled from a man aged 45-60 years with active or convalescent COVID-19. The CDR3 region has the DNA TGCAGCGTGGCCTTAAATATTGAAGCTTTCTTT. This sequence encodes CSVALNIEAFF.